The T cell receptor (beta chain) described here comes from a study of T cells in Graves' hyperthyroidism and ophthalmopathy. General observations from the study: Ophthalmopathy could be told apart from stable hyperthyroidism with a 13 V-J model.

This clonotype was seen ten or more times. The antigen remains undetermined. The investigators amplified TCR beta CDR3 regions from RNA transcripts. With the HTBI primer set, the TCR CDR3 went through a first round of RT-PCR. TCRdb used MiXCR to reprocess the multiplex PCR reads, holding one entry per CDR3 protein. The table shows 300,000 to 400,000 distinct CDR3 sequences, with around a sixth occurring only once. Germline V gene data show CDR1 as MNHNS and CDR2 as SASEGT. The V end lost 7 bases, the J end lost 5 bases, and 17 bases lay between the germline ends. The CDR3 loop spans 15 amino acids. J is TRBJ2-2 and V is TRBV6-1; D might be TRBD1 (6 bases). The material sequenced was blood. The origin of this receptor is a man aged 18 to 35 with Graves' ophthalmopathy. In nucleotides, the CDR3 is TGTGCCAGCATCCAACCCGGGACAACAACCGGGGAGCTGTTTTTT. Amino acids: CASIQPGTTTGELFF.